This passage covers 15 T cell receptor beta chains from one sample sequenced in a study of siplizumab effects on memory and regulatory T cells. Using immunoSEQ multiplex PCR, the repertoire was profiled, and TCRdb retains in-frame clones only, with some absent. The sample shows about 82,000 clones, approximately 86% of them seen only once. Sequencing was carried out using Tregs sorted from blood. The receptors shown here come from a human donor in good health.

This rearrangement joins TRBV6-5 to TRBJ2-3, with D unresolved. The germline V gene has CDR1 MNHEY and CDR2 SVGAGI. The CDR3 consists of 15 residues. Trimming left V 3 bases short and J 1 base short, with 11 bases between. CDR3 in DNA: TGTGCCAGCAGTTATACCGGTTATGGCACAGATACGCAGTATTTT. Translating gives CASSYTGYGTDTQYF.

The chain couples TRBV11-2 to TRBJ1-3, with D unclear. The CDR3 spans 17 residues. Germline CDR1 is SGHAT and CDR2 is FQNNGV. V was clipped by 6 bases and J by 0 bases, with 18 bases between them. The CDR3 coding sequence is TGTGCCAGCAGTCCATTGTCCGGCGGCTTCTCTGGAAACACCATATATTTT. Protein: CASSPLSGGFSGNTIYF.

As to this clone: A junction boundary mismatches the germline segment, possibly from a read error. V gene TRBV18 combines with J gene TRBJ2-1, with TRBD2 matching 7 bases. Germline CDR1 reads KGHSH; CDR2 reads LQKENI. The CDR3 contains 12 residues. The CDR3 loop reads CATSPLADEQFF. In DNA, the CDR3 is TGTGCCACCTCACCCCTAGCGGATGAGCAGTTCTTC. Full variable domain (outside the CDR3, taken from reference TRBV18 and TRBJ2-1): NAGVMQNPRHLVRRRGQEARLRCSPMKGHSHVYWYRQLPEEGLKFMVYLQKENIIDESGMPKERFSAEFPKEGPSILRIQQVVRGDSAAYFCATSPLADEQFFGPGTRLTVL.

V and J are TRBV6-6 and TRBJ2-3; weak D call: TRBD2 (5 bases). CDR3 length: 13 residues. Germline loops: CDR1 MNHNY, CDR2 SVGAGI (reference sequence). Between the trimmed V and J ends, which lost 8 bases and 0 bases, there was a span of 9 bases. The CDR3 nucleotides read TGTGCCAGCGGGAGCCCGAGCACAGATACGCAGTATTTT. Translation: CASGSPSTDTQYF.

The chain recombines TRBV19 with TRBJ2-3; 13 nucleotides agree with TRBD2. The CDR3 totals 17 residues. With V trimmed by 6 bases and J by 4 bases, 10 bases remained unmatched. Germline V gene lookup returns CDR1 LNHDA and CDR2 SQIVND (reference sequence). For the CDR3, the DNA is TGTGCCAGTAGCTTCACCTCCACTAGCGGGGGGGCAGATACGCAGTATTTT. This sequence encodes CASSFTSTSGGADTQYF.

This chain connects TRBV2 to TRBJ2-1; D may be TRBD2 (6 bases). V was cut by 6 bases and J by 7 bases, with 19 bases left in between. This CDR3 comprises 15 residues. Germline V gives CDR1 SNHLY, CDR2 FYNNEI. The CDR3 bases are TGTGCCAGCAGCGGCGGCGGGGAGCCTTTGAATGAGCAGTTCTTC. Amino acids: CASSGGGEPLNEQFF.

CDR3 bases: TGCGCCAGCAGGGACGGACAGGGGGCCTACGAGCAGTACTTC. As protein: CASRDGQGAYEQYF. V usage is TRBV5-1 and J usage is TRBJ2-7, with 10 bases lining up with TRBD1. V was clipped by 5 bases and J by 2 bases; unmatched bases: 4. The CDR3 length is 14 residues. Germline assignment: CDR1 SGHRS and CDR2 YFSETQ.

The chain joins TRBV15 to TRBJ2-5; 8 positions agree with TRBD1. Germline V gene sequence: CDR1 LNHNV, CDR2 YYDKDF (reference sequence). The CDR3 is 16 amino acids. The junction had 8 bases not matched to a gene; V was cut back by 0 bases and J by 5 bases. The CDR3 spells CATSRDTRGRGETQYF. CDR3 nucleotides: TGTGCCACCAGCAGAGATACCAGGGGGCGCGGGGAGACCCAGTACTTC. The variable domain in full, with the rest retrieved from reference TRBV15 and TRBJ2-5, is DAMVIQNPRYQVTQFGKPVTLSCSQTLNHNVMYWYQQKSSQAPKLLFHYYDKDFNNEADTPDNFQSRRPNTSFCFLDIRSPGLGDTAMYLCATSRDTRGRGETQYFGPGTRLLVL.

This rearrangement joins TRBV5-1 to TRBJ1-2; a possible D gene is TRBD1 (6 bases). Germline loops: CDR1 SGHRS, CDR2 YFSETQ. The CDR3 covers 14 residues. The germline V and J ends were trimmed by 2 bases and 4 bases, with 12 bases remaining between them. The DNA for the CDR3 is TGCGCCAGCAGCTTACAGGGTAGGGTCTATGGCTACACCTTC. Protein sequence: CASSLQGRVYGYTF. Combining the CDR3 with reference TRBV5-1 and TRBJ1-2 gives the whole variable domain KAGVTQTPRYLIKTRGQQVTLSCSPISGHRSVSWYQQTPGQGLQFLFEYFSETQRNKGNFPGRFSGRQFSNSRSEMNVSTLELGDSALYLCASSLQGRVYGYTFGSGTRLTVV.

This rearrangement joins TRBV9 to TRBJ1-2, with D unclear. Germline CDR1 SGDLS, CDR2 YYNGEE. Between the trimmed V and J ends, which lost 4 bases and 3 bases, there was a span of 7 bases. The CDR3 length is 12 residues. The CDR3 DNA reads TGTGCCAGCAGCAAGACGGACTATGGCTACACCTTC. Protein product: CASSKTDYGYTF.

J is TRBJ1-6 and V is TRBV19; TRBD1 agrees at 7 bases. J lost 10 bases, V lost 3 bases, and 6 bases had no gene match. CDR3 length equals 14 residues. Germline V CDR1 and CDR2: LNHDA, SQIVND (reference sequence). This CDR3 reads CASSMLTGQSPLHF. The CDR3 bases are TGTGCCAGTAGTATGCTGACAGGGCAATCACCCCTCCACTTT. Full variable domain (remainder filled in from reference TRBV19 and TRBJ1-6): DGGITQSPKYLFRKEGQNVTLSCEQNLNHDAMYWYRQDPGQGLRLIYYSQIVNDFQKGDIAEGYSVSREKKESFPLTVTSAQKNPTAFYLCASSMLTGQSPLHFGNGTRLTVT.

This clone was seen a single time. V gene TRBV5-3 combines with J gene TRBJ1-4; TRBD1 matches at 7 bases. TRBV5-3 is placed among ORFs of uncertain function. J lost 8 bases, V lost 4 bases, and 11 bases had no gene match. The CDR3 has 15 residues. CDR3 sequence (DNA): TGTGCCAGAAGCCCCCGGGACAGAGGTTTAGAAAAACTGTTTTTT. Its protein is CARSPRDRGLEKLFF.

This chain joins TRBV6-5 and TRBJ1-2; 9 bases match TRBD1. CDR1 and CDR2 from the germline V gene are MNHEY and SVGAGI. The CDR3 runs 13 residues. The V and J ends lost 6 bases and 5 bases, in that order; junction bases with no gene match: 4. The CDR3, as DNA: TGTGCCAGCAGCGGGACAGGGCGGTATGGCTACACCTTC. Translating it yields CASSGTGRYGYTF.

The chain couples TRBV15 to TRBJ1-4, with D possibly TRBD1 on 5 matching bases. This CDR3 has 14 amino acids. The germline V and J ends were trimmed by 2 bases and 12 bases, with 16 bases remaining between them. Germline V gene data show CDR1 as LNHNV and CDR2 as YYDKDF (reference sequence). The CDR3 region has the DNA TGTGCCACCAGCAGATCCTCGGGGACGGATCAACTGTTTTTT. Its translation is CATSRSSGTDQLFF. Full variable domain (remainder filled in from reference TRBV15 and TRBJ1-4): DAMVIQNPRYQVTQFGKPVTLSCSQTLNHNVMYWYQQKSSQAPKLLFHYYDKDFNNEADTPDNFQSRRPNTSFCFLDIRSPGLGDTAMYLCATSRSSGTDQLFFGSGTQLSVL.

This clone has just one count. The genes are TRBV6-1 and TRBJ2-2; D perhaps matches TRBD1 (6 bases). The CDR3 has 12 residues. Germline CDR1 is MNHNS and CDR2 is SASEGT. Trimming took 5 bases from V and 10 from J, leaving 11 bases between them. In nucleotides, the CDR3 is TGTGCCAGCAGTAGCCAGGGGCTGGAGCTGTTTTTT. It encodes CASSSQGLELFF.